The rows below give T cell receptor beta chains drawn from one sample of a study of Graves' ophthalmopathy and Graves' hyperthyroidism. A single record per CDR3 protein comes from TCRdb applying MiXCR to the multiplex PCR reads. The repertoire holds tens of thousands of distinct CDR3 sequences, almost 50% seen once, with under 8.5% in the top ten. The sequenced material came from peripheral blood. The receptor source for this set is an adult woman with stable Graves' hyperthyroidism. Each CDR3 is given with its conserved first and last residue. Each record gives: J gene, clone size, V gene, D gene, CDR3 length, CDR3 protein, CDR3 DNA. The D gene is left open where the match is weak. Clone size is given for some rows only: seen once, a few or many times, or a class if the clone is expanded.

>TRBJ2-2|.|TRBV6-4|TRBD2|12
CASSDTSGGLFF
TGTGCCAGCAGTGACACTAGCGGGGGGCTGTTTTTT
>TRBJ2-5|.|TRBV29-1|.|8
CSVGGRNF
TGCAGCGTGGGAGGACGGAACTTC
>TRBJ2-7|.|TRBV6-2/TRBV6-3|.|11
CAGSYSYERYF
TGTGCCGGCAGTTACTCCTACGAGCGGTACTTC
>TRBJ2-3|.|TRBV7-4|TRBD1|20
CASSTTRDRDHGRDTDTQYF
TGTGCCAGCAGCACGACCCGGGACAGGGATCATGGTAGGGACACAGATACGCAGTATTTT
>TRBJ2-1|many|TRBV20-1|.|16
CSANPSGGSSYNEQFF
TGCAGTGCTAACCCCTCCGGAGGGAGCTCCTACAATGAGCAGTTCTTC
>TRBJ2-7|many|TRBV4-2|TRBD2|15
CASSQERGGSYEQYF
TGTGCCAGCAGCCAAGAGCGGGGGGGCTCCTACGAGCAGTACTTC
>TRBJ2-7|medium-sized|TRBV24-1|.|12
CATSDHNYEQYF
TGTGCCACCAGTGATCACAACTACGAGCAGTACTTC
>TRBJ2-5|.|TRBV24-1|TRBD1|15
CATSSGQGGARAQYF
TGTGCCACCAGTTCTGGACAGGGCGGCGCAAGGGCCCAGTACTTC
>TRBJ2-3|medium-sized|TRBV10-2|.|12
CASRALTDTQYF
TGCGCCAGCAGGGCACTAACAGATACGCAGTATTTT
>TRBJ1-2|.|TRBV7-9|.|14
CASSLDGQRDGYTF
TGTGCCAGCAGCTTAGACGGGCAACGTGATGGCTACACCTTC
>TRBJ2-3|.|TRBV6-5|TRBD1|11
CASRPSGQGYF
TGTGCCAGCAGACCTAGTGGACAGGGGTATTTT
>TRBJ2-6|once|TRBV6-1|.|15
CASSLGAGGANVLTF
TGTGCCAGCAGCCTAGGAGCGGGTGGGGCCAACGTCCTGACTTTC
>TRBJ1-2|.|TRBV20-1|.|12
CSARVGSYGYTF
TGCAGTGCTAGAGTGGGCTCCTATGGCTACACCTTC
>TRBJ1-4|once|TRBV20-1|TRBD1|14
CSETRYRGGEKLFF
TGCAGTGAAACGAGATACAGGGGGGGCGAAAAACTGTTTTTT
>TRBJ2-1|.|TRBV20-1|TRBD2|16
CSAPEVAGGFYNEQFF
TGCAGTGCTCCCGAGGTAGCGGGAGGCTTCTACAATGAGCAGTTCTTC
>TRBJ2-3|few|TRBV11-2|.|17
CASSSVVTTERTDTQYF
TGTGCCAGCAGCTCAGTCGTAACAACGGAAAGAACAGATACGCAGTATTTT
>TRBJ1-2|.|TRBV18|TRBD1|17
CASSPRADRGTLYGYTF
TGTGCCAGCTCACCGAGAGCAGACAGGGGCACACTCTATGGCTACACCTTC
>TRBJ1-2|.|TRBV12-5|TRBD1|15
CTSGTSGTGGRGYTF
TGTACTAGTGGTACGTCCGGGACAGGGGGCCGCGGCTACACCTTC
>TRBJ2-7|.|TRBV10-3|.|12
CAISGSGYEQYF
TGTGCCATCAGTGGCTCAGGGTACGAGCAGTACTTC
>TRBJ2-3|.|TRBV11-1|.|22
CASRRPLNTEAFFGGGTDTQYF
.
>TRBJ2-6|.|TRBV20-1|TRBD2|19
CSAPRAPAGGRGGANVLTF
TGCAGTGCCCCTAGGGCCCCAGCGGGAGGCCGGGGGGGGGCCAACGTCCTGACTTTC
>TRBJ2-7|.|TRBV20-1|TRBD2|13
CSAFSGRADEQYF
TGCAGTGCTTTTAGCGGGAGGGCCGACGAGCAGTACTTC
>TRBJ2-5|medium-sized|TRBV7-9|.|15
CASSFPSRGQETQYF
TGTGCCAGCAGCTTCCCCTCCAGGGGCCAAGAGACCCAGTACTTC
>TRBJ1-1|.|TRBV13|.|15
CASSLALGIRPEVFF
TGTGCCAGCAGCTTGGCCCTGGGGATCCGACCTGAAGTGTTCTTT
>TRBJ2-1|.|TRBV6-5|.|9
CASSYKLDF
TGTGCCAGCAGTTATAAGCTGGACTTC
>TRBJ2-1|medium-sized|TRBV7-6|.|15
CASSLAIPPYNEQFF
TGTGCCAGCAGCTTAGCAATTCCCCCCTACAATGAGCAGTTCTTC
>TRBJ1-5|many|TRBV4-1|.|15
CASSQAGLGNQPQHF
TGCGCCAGCAGCCAAGCTGGGTTGGGAAATCAGCCCCAGCATTTT
>TRBJ2-7|few|TRBV24-1|TRBD2|16
CATSDSGLAGLDEQYF
TGTGCCACCAGTGATTCCGGACTAGCGGGTCTAGACGAGCAGTACTTC
>TRBJ1-5|few|TRBV9|.|14
CASSVGGSNQPQHF
TGTGCCAGCAGCGTAGGCGGTAGCAATCAGCCCCAGCATTTT